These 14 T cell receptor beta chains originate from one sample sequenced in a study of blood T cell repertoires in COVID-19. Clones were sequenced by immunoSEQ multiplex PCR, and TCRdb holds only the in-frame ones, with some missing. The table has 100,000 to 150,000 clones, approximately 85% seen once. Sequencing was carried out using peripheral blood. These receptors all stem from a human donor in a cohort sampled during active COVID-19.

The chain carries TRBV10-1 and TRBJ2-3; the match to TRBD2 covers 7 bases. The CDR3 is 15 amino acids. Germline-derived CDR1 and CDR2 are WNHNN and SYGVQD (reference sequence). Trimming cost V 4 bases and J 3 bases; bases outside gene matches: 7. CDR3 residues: CASSAVAGDTDTQYF. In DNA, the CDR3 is TGCGCCAGCAGTGCAGTGGCGGGAGATACAGATACGCAGTATTTT.

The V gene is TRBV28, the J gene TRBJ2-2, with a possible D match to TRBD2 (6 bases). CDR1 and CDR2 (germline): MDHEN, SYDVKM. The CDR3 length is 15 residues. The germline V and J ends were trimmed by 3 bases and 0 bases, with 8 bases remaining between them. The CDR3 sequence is CASSFGGANTGELFF. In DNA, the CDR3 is TGTGCCAGCAGTTTCGGCGGGGCGAACACCGGGGAGCTGTTTTTT.

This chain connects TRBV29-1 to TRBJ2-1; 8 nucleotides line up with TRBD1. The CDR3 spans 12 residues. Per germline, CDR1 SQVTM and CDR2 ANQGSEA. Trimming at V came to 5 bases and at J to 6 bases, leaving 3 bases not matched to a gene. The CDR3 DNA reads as TGCAGCGTTCCCAGGGGGCTCAATGAGCAGTTCTTC. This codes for CSVPRGLNEQFF.

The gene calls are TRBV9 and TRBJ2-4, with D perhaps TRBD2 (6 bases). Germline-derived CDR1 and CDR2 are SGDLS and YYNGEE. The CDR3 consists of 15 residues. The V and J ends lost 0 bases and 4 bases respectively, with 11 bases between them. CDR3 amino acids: CASSVGPSEKNIQYF. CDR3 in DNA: TGTGCCAGCAGCGTAGGCCCTAGCGAAAAAAACATTCAGTACTTC.

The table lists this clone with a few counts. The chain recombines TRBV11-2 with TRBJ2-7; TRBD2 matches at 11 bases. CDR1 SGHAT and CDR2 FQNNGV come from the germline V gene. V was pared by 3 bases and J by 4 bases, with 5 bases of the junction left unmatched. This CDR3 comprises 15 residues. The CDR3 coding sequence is TGTGCCAGCAGCTTCGGGACTAGCGGAGGTTACGAGCAGTACTTC. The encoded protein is CASSFGTSGGYEQYF.

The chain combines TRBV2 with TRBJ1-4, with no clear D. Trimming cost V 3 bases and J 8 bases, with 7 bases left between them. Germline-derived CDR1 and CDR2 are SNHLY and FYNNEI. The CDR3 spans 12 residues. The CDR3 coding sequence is TGTGCCAGCAGTGACGGGAGGGAAAAACTGTTTTTT. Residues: CASSDGREKLFF.

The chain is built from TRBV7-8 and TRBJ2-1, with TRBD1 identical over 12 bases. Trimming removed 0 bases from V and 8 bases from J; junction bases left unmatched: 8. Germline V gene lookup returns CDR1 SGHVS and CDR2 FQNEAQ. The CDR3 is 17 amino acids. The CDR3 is CASSLAYRDRGLYEQFF. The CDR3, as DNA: TGTGCCAGCAGCTTAGCGTACAGGGACAGGGGGCTCTATGAGCAGTTCTTC.

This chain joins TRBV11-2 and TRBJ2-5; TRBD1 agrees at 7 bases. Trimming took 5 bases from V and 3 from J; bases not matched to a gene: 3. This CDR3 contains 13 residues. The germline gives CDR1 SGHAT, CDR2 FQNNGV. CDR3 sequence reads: CASSPGQKETQYF. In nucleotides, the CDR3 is TGTGCCAGCAGCCCGGGACAGAAAGAGACCCAGTACTTC. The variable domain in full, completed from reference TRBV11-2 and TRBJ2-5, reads EAGVAQSPRYKIIEKRQSVAFWCNPISGHATLYWYQQILGQGPKLLIQFQNNGVVDDSQLPKDRFSAERLKGVDSTLKIQPAKLEDSAVYLCASSPGQKETQYFGPGTRLLVL.

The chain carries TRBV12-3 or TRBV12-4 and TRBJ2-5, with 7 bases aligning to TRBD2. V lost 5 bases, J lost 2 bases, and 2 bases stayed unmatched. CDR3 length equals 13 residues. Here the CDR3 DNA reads TGTGCCAGCAGTAGCGGGATTCAAGAGACCCAGTACTTC. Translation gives CASSSGIQETQYF.

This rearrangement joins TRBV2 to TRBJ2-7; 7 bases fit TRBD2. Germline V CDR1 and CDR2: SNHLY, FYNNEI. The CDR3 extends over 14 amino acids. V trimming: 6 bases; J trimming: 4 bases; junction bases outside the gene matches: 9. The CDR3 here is CASSTGGVRYEQYF. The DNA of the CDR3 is TGTGCCAGCAGCACGGGGGGAGTTAGGTACGAGCAGTACTTC.

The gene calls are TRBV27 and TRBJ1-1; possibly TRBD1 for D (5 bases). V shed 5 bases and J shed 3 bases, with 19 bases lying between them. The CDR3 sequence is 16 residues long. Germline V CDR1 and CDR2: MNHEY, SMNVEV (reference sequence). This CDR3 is CASSPQRRRADTEAFF. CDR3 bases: TGTGCCAGCAGTCCTCAACGGCGCAGGGCGGACACTGAAGCTTTCTTT.

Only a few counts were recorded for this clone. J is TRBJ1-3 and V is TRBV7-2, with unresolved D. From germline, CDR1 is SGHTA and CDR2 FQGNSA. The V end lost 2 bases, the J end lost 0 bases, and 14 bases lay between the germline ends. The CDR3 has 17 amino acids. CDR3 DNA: TGTGCCAGCAGCTTATATTCGGGGTCTGGCTCTGGAAACACCATATATTTT. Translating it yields CASSLYSGSGSGNTIYF.

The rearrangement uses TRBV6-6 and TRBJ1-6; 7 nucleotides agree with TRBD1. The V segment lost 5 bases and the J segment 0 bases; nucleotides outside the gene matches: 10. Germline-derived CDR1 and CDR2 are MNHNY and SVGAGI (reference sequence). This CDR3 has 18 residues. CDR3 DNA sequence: TGTGCCAGCAGTCGGGGGACAGATCAGAGCTCCTATAATTCACCCCTCCACTTT. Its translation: CASSRGTDQSSYNSPLHF.

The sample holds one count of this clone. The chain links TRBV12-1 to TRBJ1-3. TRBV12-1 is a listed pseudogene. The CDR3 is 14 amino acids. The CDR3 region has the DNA TGTGCCACGGAAAGAGGGCTCTCTGGAAACACCATATATTTT. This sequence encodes CATERGLSGNTIYF.